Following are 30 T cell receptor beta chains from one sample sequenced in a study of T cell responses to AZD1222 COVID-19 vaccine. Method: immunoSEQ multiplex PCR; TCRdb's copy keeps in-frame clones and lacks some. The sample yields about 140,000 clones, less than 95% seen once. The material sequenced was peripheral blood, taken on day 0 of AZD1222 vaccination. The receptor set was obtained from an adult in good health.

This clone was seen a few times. The CDR3 protein is CASREAFANTGELFF. In DNA, the CDR3 is TGTGCCAGCAGGGAGGCATTCGCGAACACCGGGGAGCTGTTTTTT. The V and J genes are TRBV2 and TRBJ2-2, with D possibly matching TRBD2 (5 bases). The CDR3 extends over 15 amino acids. From germline, CDR1 is SNHLY and CDR2 FYNNEI. Trimming cost V 6 bases and J 0 bases, with 11 bases left between them. Using reference TRBV2 and TRBJ2-2 for the parts outside the CDR3, the full variable domain is EPEVTQTPSHQVTQMGQEVILRCVPISNHLYFYWYRQILGQKVEFLVSFYNNEISEKSEIFDDQFSVERPDGSNFTLKIRSTKLEDSAMYFCASREAFANTGELFFGEGSRLTVL.

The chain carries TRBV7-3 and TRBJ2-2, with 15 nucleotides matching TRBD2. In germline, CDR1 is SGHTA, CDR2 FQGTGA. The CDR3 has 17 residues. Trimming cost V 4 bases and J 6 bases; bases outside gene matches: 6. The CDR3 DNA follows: TGTGCCAGCAGCTCCGGACTAGCGGGAGGGCCGGCCGGGGAGCTGTTTTTT. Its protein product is CASSSGLAGGPAGELFF.

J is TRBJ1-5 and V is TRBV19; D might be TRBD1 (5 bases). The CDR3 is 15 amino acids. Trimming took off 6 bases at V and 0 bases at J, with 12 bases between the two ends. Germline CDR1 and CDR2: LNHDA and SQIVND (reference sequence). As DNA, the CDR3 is TGTGCCAGTAGGACGGGGACCCTTAGCAATCAGCCCCAGCATTTT. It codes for CASRTGTLSNQPQHF.

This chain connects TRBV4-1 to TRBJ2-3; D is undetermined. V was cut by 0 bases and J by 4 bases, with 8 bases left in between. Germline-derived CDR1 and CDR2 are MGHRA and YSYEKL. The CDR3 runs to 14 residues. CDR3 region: CASSQEMLADTQYF. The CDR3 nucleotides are TGCGCCAGCAGCCAAGAGATGTTGGCAGATACGCAGTATTTT.

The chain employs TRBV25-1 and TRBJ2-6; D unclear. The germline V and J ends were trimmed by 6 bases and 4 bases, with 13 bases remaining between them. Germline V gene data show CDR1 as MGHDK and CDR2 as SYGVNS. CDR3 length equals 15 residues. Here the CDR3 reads CASRGLSVGANVLTF. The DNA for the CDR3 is TGTGCCAGCAGGGGCTTATCGGTAGGGGCCAACGTCCTGACTTTC.

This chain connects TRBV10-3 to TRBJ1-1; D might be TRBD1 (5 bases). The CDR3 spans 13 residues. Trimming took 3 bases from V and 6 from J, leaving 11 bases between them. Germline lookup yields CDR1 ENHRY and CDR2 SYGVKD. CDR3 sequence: CAISEGREAEAFF. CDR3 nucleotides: TGTGCCATCAGTGAAGGCAGGGAAGCTGAAGCTTTCTTT.

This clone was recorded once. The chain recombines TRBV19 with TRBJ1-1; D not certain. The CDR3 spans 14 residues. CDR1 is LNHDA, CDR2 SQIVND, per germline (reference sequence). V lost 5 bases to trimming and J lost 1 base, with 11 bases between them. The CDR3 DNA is TGTGCCAGTAGTGCCCTTGCGGGGAACACTGAAGCTTTCTTT. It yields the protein CASSALAGNTEAFF.

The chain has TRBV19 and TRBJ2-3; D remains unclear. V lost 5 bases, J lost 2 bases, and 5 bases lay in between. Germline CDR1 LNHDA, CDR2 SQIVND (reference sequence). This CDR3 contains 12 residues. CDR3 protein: CASSFNTDTQYF. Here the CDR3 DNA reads TGTGCCAGTAGTTTTAACACAGATACGCAGTATTTT. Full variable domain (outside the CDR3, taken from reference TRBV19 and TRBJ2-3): DGGITQSPKYLFRKEGQNVTLSCEQNLNHDAMYWYRQDPGQGLRLIYYSQIVNDFQKGDIAEGYSVSREKKESFPLTVTSAQKNPTAFYLCASSFNTDTQYFGPGTRLTVL.

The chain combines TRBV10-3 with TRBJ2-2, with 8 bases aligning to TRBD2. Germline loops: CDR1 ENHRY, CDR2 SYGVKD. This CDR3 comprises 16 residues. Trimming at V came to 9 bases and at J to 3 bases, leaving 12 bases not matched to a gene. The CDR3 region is CAMGRTREGHTGELFF. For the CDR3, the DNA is TGTGCCATGGGCCGCACCCGGGAGGGGCACACCGGGGAGCTGTTTTTT.

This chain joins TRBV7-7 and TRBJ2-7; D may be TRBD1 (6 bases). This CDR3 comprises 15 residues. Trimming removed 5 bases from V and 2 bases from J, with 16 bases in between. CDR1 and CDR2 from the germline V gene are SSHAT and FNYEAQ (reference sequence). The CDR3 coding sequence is TGTGCCAGCAGCCCTGGGACACTTCCTCCCTACGAGCAGTACTTC. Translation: CASSPGTLPPYEQYF.

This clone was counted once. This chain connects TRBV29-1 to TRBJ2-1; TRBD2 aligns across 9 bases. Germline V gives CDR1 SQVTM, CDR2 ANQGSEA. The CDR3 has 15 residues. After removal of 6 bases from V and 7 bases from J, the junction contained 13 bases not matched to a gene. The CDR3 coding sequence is TGCAGCGTCTATAGCGGGAGAGGGTGGGGTAATGAGCAGTTCTTC. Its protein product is CSVYSGRGWGNEQFF.

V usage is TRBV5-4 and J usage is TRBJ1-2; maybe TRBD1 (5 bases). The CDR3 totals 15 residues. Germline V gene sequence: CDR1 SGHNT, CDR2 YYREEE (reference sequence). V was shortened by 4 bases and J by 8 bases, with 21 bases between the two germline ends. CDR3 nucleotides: TGTGCCAGCAGCCGGGGCCGGCAGATTGCTGACGGCTACACCTTC. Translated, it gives CASSRGRQIADGYTF. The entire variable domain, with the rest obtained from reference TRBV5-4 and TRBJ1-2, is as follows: ETGVTQSPTHLIKTRGQQVTLRCSSQSGHNTVSWYQQALGQGPQFIFQYYREEENGRGNFPPRFSGLQFPNYSSELNVNALELDDSALYLCASSRGRQIADGYTFGSGTRLTVV.

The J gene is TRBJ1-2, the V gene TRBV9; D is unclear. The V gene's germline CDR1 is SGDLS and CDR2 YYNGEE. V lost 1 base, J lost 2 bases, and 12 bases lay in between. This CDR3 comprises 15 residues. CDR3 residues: CASSVKVGTNYGYTF. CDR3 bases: TGTGCCAGCAGCGTAAAGGTGGGAACAAACTATGGCTACACCTTC.

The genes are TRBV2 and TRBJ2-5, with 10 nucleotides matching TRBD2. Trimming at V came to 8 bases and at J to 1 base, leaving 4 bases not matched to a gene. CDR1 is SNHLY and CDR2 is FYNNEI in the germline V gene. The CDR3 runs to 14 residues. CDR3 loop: CASASGGAQETQYF. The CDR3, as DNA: TGTGCCAGCGCCAGCGGGGGGGCCCAAGAGACCCAGTACTTC.

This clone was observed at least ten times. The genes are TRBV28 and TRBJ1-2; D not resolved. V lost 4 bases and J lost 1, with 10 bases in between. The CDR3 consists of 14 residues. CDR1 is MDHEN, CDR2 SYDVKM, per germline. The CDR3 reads CASSSSPLNYGYTF. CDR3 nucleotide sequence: TGTGCCAGCAGTTCCTCGCCTCTTAACTATGGCTACACCTTC.

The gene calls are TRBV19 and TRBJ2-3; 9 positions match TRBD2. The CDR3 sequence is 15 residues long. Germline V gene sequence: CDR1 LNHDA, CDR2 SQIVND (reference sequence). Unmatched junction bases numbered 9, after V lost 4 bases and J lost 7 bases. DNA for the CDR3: TGTGCCAGTAGTAAGGGTAGCGGGAGTTTGTATACGCAGTATTTT. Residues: CASSKGSGSLYTQYF.

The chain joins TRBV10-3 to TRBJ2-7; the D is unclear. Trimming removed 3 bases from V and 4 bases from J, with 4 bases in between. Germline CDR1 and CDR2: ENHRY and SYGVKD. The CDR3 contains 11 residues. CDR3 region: CAISDRYEQYF. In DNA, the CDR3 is TGTGCCATCAGTGACAGGTACGAGCAGTACTTC.

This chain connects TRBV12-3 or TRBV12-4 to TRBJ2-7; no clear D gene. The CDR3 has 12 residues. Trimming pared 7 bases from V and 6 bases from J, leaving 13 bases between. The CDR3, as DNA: TGTGCCAGCACCGCCCTCCTACGCGAGCAGTACTTC. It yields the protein CASTALLREQYF.

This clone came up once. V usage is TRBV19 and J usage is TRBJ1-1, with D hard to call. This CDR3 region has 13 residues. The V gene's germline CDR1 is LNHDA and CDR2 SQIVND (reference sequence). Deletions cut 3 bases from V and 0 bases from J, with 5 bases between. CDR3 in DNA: TGTGCCAGTAGTATTTACCTGAACACTGAAGCTTTCTTT. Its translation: CASSIYLNTEAFF.

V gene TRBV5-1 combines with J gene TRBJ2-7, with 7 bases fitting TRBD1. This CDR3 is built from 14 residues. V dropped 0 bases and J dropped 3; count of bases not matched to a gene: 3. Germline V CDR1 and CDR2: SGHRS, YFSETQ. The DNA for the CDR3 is TGCGCCAGCAGCTTGGAGGGACAGCTCTACGAGCAGTACTTC. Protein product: CASSLEGQLYEQYF.

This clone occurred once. DNA for the CDR3: TGTGCCAGCAGTGAACGCGCCGGACAGGGCAACTATGGCTACACCTTC. Translated: CASSERAGQGNYGYTF. The chain links TRBV25-1 to TRBJ1-2; 8 bases align to TRBD1. There are 16 residues in the CDR3. With V trimmed by 2 bases and J by 2 bases, 7 bases remained unmatched. Germline values: CDR1 MGHDK, CDR2 SYGVNS.

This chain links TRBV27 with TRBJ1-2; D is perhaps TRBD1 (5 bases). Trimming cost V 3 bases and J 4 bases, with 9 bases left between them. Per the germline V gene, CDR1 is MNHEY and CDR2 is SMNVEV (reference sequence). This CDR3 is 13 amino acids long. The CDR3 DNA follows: TGTGCCAGCAGTTTTGGGGGGATCTATGGCTACACCTTC. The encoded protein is CASSFGGIYGYTF.

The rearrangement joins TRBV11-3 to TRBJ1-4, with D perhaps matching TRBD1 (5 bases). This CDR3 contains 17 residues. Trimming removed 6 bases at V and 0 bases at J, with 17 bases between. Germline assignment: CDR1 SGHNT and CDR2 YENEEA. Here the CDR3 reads CASSNVGGVATNEKLFF. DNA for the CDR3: TGTGCCAGCAGTAATGTCGGGGGAGTTGCAACTAATGAAAAACTGTTTTTT.

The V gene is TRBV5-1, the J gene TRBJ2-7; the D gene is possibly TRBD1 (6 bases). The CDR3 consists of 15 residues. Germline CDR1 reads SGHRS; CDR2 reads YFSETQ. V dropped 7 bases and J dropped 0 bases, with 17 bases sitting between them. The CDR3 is CASRTYRDRSYEQYF. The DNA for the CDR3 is TGCGCCAGCCGGACCTACAGGGATCGCTCCTACGAGCAGTACTTC.

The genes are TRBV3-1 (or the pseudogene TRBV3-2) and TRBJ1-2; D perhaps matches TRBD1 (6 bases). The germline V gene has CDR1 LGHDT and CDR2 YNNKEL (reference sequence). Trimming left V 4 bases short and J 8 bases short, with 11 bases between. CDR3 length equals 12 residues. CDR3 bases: TGTGCCAGCAGCCCCGAGGGGGTCGGCTACACCTTC. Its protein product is CASSPEGVGYTF.

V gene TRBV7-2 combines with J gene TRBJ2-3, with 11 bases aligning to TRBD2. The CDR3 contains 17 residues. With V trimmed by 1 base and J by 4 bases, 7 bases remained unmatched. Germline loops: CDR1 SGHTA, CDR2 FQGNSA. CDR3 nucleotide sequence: TGTGCCAGCAGCTTAGATGCTAGCGGGGGGCTAGCAGATACGCAGTATTTT. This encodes CASSLDASGGLADTQYF.

CDR3 in DNA: TGTGCCAGCAGCCCGTCACAGGGCTATGGCTACACCTTC. As protein: CASSPSQGYGYTF. The J gene is TRBJ1-2, the V gene TRBV14; D possibly corresponds to TRBD1 (6 bases). The V end was cut by 4 bases, the J end by 4 bases, with 10 bases between. Germline CDR1 SGHDN, CDR2 FVKESK. The length of the CDR3 is 13 residues.

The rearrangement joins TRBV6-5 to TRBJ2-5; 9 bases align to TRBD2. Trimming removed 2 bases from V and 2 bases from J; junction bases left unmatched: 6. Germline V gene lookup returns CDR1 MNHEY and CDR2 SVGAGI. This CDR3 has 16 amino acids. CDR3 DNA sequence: TGTGCCAGCAGTTACGGGAGCGGGGGGCCTCAAGAGACCCAGTACTTC. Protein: CASSYGSGGPQETQYF.

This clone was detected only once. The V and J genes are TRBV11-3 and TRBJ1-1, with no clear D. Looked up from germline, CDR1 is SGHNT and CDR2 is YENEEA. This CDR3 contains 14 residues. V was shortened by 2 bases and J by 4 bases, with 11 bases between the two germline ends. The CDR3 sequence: CASSLKGGSTEAFF. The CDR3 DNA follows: TGTGCCAGCAGCTTAAAGGGAGGGAGCACTGAAGCTTTCTTT.

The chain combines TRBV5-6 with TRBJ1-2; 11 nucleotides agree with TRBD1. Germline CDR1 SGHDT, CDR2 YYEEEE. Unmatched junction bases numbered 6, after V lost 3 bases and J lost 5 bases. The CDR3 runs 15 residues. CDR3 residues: CASSYPGQGVYGYTF. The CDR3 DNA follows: TGTGCCAGCAGCTACCCGGGACAGGGGGTATATGGCTACACCTTC.